The clone carrying this TCR beta chain has just a few counts. Germline loops: CDR1 SGHRS, CDR2 YFSETQ. The trim removed 1 base at V and 4 bases at J, leaving 7 bases unmatched. CDR3 length equals 15 residues. This sample stems from a study of blood T cell repertoires in COVID-19. The assay was immunoSEQ multiplex PCR, and TCRdb's table has in-frame clones only and misses some. The data show 150,000 to 200,000 clones, over 75% seen once. The clonotype originates from a man aged 55 to 69 with active or convalescent COVID-19. The V and J genes are TRBV5-1 and TRBJ2-7, with TRBD1 identical over 8 bases. Source material: peripheral blood. CDR3 sequence reads: CASSLSQGAKYEQYF. The CDR3 DNA follows: TGCGCCAGCAGCTTGTCCCAGGGGGCTAAGTACGAGCAGTACTTC.